This T cell receptor beta chain was sequenced for a study of blood T cell repertoires in COVID-19. Study overall: The cDNA or gDNA used as material had been derived from T cells, B-cell-depleted T cells, or PBMCs.

The V end was cut by 2 bases, the J end by 5 bases, with 13 bases between. The CDR3 sequence is 14 residues long. CDR1 is ENHRY and CDR2 is SYGVKD in the germline V gene. Authors' analysis steps: Amplifying reference gene primers gave estimates of nucleated cell counts. Assay used: immunoSEQ multiplex PCR; TCRdb lists only in-frame clones, some missing. V and J calls and clone size follow that table, whereas D and trimming were derived from the DNA. The sample holds approximately 200,000 clones, 65% to 90% seen once. This receptor was identified in a woman aged 45-59 years with acute or convalescent COVID-19. Source material: peripheral blood. V usage is TRBV10-3 and J usage is TRBJ2-7, with D perhaps TRBD2 (6 bases). CDR3 protein: CAISEREISDEQYF. CDR3 coding DNA: TGTGCCATCAGTGAGCGGGAGATCAGCGACGAGCAGTACTTC.